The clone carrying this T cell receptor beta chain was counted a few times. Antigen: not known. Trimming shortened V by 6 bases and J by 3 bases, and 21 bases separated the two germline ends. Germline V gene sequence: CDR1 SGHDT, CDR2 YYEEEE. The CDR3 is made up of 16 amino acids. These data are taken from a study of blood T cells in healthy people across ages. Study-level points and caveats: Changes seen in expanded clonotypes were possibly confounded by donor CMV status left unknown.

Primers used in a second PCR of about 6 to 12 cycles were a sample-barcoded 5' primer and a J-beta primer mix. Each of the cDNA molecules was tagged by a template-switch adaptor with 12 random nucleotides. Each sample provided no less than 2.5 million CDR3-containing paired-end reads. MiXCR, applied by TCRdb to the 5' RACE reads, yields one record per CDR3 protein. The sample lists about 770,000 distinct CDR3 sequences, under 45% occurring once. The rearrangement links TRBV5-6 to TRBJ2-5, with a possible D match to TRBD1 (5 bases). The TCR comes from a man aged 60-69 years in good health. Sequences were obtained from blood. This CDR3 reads CASNFLLPDTEETQYF. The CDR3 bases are TGTGCCAGCAACTTCCTCCTGCCGGACACCGAAGAGACCCAGTACTTC. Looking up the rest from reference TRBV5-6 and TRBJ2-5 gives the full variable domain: DAGVTQSPTHLIKTRGQQVTLRCSPKSGHDTVSWYQQALGQGPQFIFQYYEEEERQRGNFPDRFSGHQFPNYSSELNVNALLLGDSALYLCASNFLLPDTEETQYFGPGTRLLVL.